The 17 T cell receptor beta chains below come from one sample, sequenced in a study of cytomegalovirus exposure and HLA in healthy donors. Primers included in the PCR were 60 Vbeta and 13 Jbeta primers. The method was immunoSEQ multiplex PCR; TCRdb's version includes in-frame clones alone and lacks a portion of them. Altogether about 130,000 clones are present, 75% to 85% being singletons, with the ten largest covering over 0.95%. Sequences were obtained from PBMCs. The receptors shown here come from a girl aged 2-10 years in good health and CMV-seronegative.

The CDR3 region is CASSRGEANVLTF. The CDR3 coding sequence is TGTGCCAGCAGCCGGGGGGAGGCCAACGTCCTGACTTTC. The rearrangement joins TRBV4-2 to TRBJ2-6; TRBD2 is a possible D gene (6 bases). V was cut by 4 bases and J by 6 bases, with 7 bases left in between. CDR1 is LGHNA and CDR2 is YNFKEQ in the germline V gene. The CDR3 is made up of 13 amino acids.

This clone showed up just once. The chain uses TRBV9 and TRBJ1-3; D gene uncertain. CDR1 and CDR2 from the germline V gene are SGDLS and YYNGEE. CDR3 length equals 17 residues. V gave up 0 bases and J gave up 4 bases, with 17 bases separating them. In DNA, the CDR3 is TGTGCCAGCAGCGTAGCTCTTCCCCCGGCGGGGGGAAACACCATATATTTT. This encodes CASSVALPPAGGNTIYF.

The V gene is TRBV5-6, the J gene TRBJ2-5, with D tentatively TRBD1 (6 bases). The length of the CDR3 is 16 residues. V was clipped by 4 bases and J by 5 bases, with 21 bases between them. CDR1 is SGHDT and CDR2 is YYEEEE in the germline V gene. CDR3 loop: CASSLTGFGGVETQYF. The CDR3 nucleotides are TGTGCCAGCAGCCTAACAGGGTTCGGTGGTGTGGAGACCCAGTACTTC.

The chain carries TRBV30 and TRBJ1-4; a weak D match, TRBD1 (5 bases). Trimming pared 1 base from V and 8 bases from J, leaving 14 bases between. CDR3 length equals 14 residues. Germline assignment: CDR1 GTSNPN and CDR2 SVGIG (reference sequence). CDR3 protein: CAWSGAGVSEKLFF. The CDR3 DNA is TGTGCCTGGAGTGGGGCGGGGGTATCCGAAAAACTGTTTTTT.

J is TRBJ2-1 and V is TRBV7-8; no definite D call. V lost 2 bases and J 8 bases, leaving 4 bases between the germline ends. Germline V CDR1 and CDR2: SGHVS, FQNEAQ. The CDR3 is 11 amino acids. The CDR3 here is CASSLSDEQFF. The CDR3 nucleotides are TGTGCCAGCAGCTTATCCGATGAGCAGTTCTTC.

J is TRBJ1-5 and V is TRBV21-1. TRBV21-1 is shown as a pseudogene. The CDR3 length is 17 residues. The CDR3 sequence is CASSKDWRRSSNQPQHF. The DNA for the CDR3 is TGTGCCAGCAGCAAGGACTGGCGACGGTCTAGCAATCAGCCCCAGCATTTT.

This chain uses TRBV4-2 with TRBJ2-1, with 7 bases fitting TRBD1. V lost 7 bases and J lost 3; bases outside the gene matches: 6. CDR3 length: 14 residues. Germline CDR1 LGHNA, CDR2 YNFKEQ. The CDR3 DNA is TGTGCCAGCAAAGGACAGGTGAACTACAATGAGCAGTTCTTC. Translated: CASKGQVNYNEQFF.

The V call is TRBV15, the J call TRBJ2-3; 8 bases line up with TRBD1. Germline V gives CDR1 LNHNV, CDR2 YYDKDF (reference sequence). V lost 1 base, J lost 4 bases, and 4 bases stayed unmatched. The CDR3 totals 15 residues. The chain's CDR3 is CATSRGGTGPDTQYF. The CDR3 coding sequence is TGTGCCACCAGCAGAGGTGGGACAGGCCCAGATACGCAGTATTTT.

The V and J genes are TRBV27 and TRBJ2-7; TRBD2 is a possible D gene (5 bases). The CDR3 contains 14 residues. Germline values: CDR1 MNHEY, CDR2 SMNVEV (reference sequence). Trimming removed 2 bases at V and 3 bases at J, with 11 bases between. DNA for the CDR3: TGTGCCAGCAGTTTACGGGGTCACAGCTACGAGCAGTACTTC. Its translation is CASSLRGHSYEQYF.

The chain employs TRBV19 and TRBJ2-5; possible D gene TRBD1, 5 bases. The end of the DNA fits TRBJ2-7 better, so the J call may be wrong. The CDR3 contains 12 residues. The V gene's germline CDR1 is LNHDA and CDR2 SQIVND (reference sequence). CDR3 coding DNA: TGTGCCAGTAGCGGCAGGGTCTACGAGCAGTACTTC. This sequence encodes CASSGRVYEQYF.

The chain recombines TRBV13 with TRBJ2-3, with 9 bases that match TRBD1. The J segment lost 2 bases and the V segment lost 6 bases, leaving 3 bases of the junction unmatched. The CDR3 consists of 14 residues. From germline, CDR1 is PRHDT and CDR2 FYEKMQ (reference sequence). The CDR3 here is CASSGTGFTDTQYF. In nucleotides, the CDR3 is TGTGCCAGCAGTGGGACAGGGTTCACAGATACGCAGTATTTT.

This chain links TRBV9 with TRBJ2-1, with a possible D match to TRBD2 (6 bases). There are 15 residues in the CDR3. CDR1 and CDR2 (germline): SGDLS, YYNGEE. V was trimmed by 2 bases and J by 12 bases, leaving 21 bases between them. The CDR3 reads CASSVGGPSAVVQFF. The CDR3 DNA sequence: TGTGCCAGCAGCGTCGGAGGGCCTAGCGCAGTGGTGCAGTTCTTC.

The rearrangement links TRBV15 to TRBJ1-5; 7 positions match TRBD1. This CDR3 has 16 amino acids. Losses at the gene ends were 0 bases for V and 4 bases for J; bases not matched to a gene: 6. The germline CDR1 and CDR2 sequences are LNHNV and YYDKDF (reference sequence). The CDR3 protein is CATSRDRDSHNQPQHF. Here the CDR3 DNA reads TGTGCCACCAGCAGAGACCGGGACAGCCATAATCAGCCCCAGCATTTT.

The CDR3 region has the DNA TGTGCCAGCAGCGTCCAACCCGGGACCGGGGAGCTGTTTTTT. Amino acid sequence: CASSVQPGTGELFF. The chain links TRBV9 to TRBJ2-2; D uncertain. Germline V CDR1 and CDR2: SGDLS, YYNGEE. The CDR3 has 14 residues. The V end was cut by 2 bases, the J end by 5 bases, with 10 bases between. Full variable domain (missing parts from reference TRBV9 and TRBJ2-2): DSGVTQTPKHLITATGQRVTLRCSPRSGDLSVYWYQQSLDQGLQFLIQYYNGEERAKGNILERFSAQQFPDLHSELNLSSLELGDSALYFCASSVQPGTGELFFGEGSRLTVL.

The sample holds one count of this clone. The chain has TRBV4-2 and TRBJ1-1; the D is unclear. The germline CDR1 and CDR2 sequences are LGHNA and YNFKEQ. The CDR3 loop spans 18 amino acids. Trimming cost V 0 bases and J 1 base, with 18 bases left between them. CDR3 nucleotides: TGTGCCAGCAGCCAAGATAGACTCTCAACCGGAAGGAACACTGAAGCTTTCTTT. This sequence encodes CASSQDRLSTGRNTEAFF.

The rearrangement joins TRBV4-1 to TRBJ1-5; perhaps TRBD1 as D (5 bases). V lost 0 bases to trimming and J lost 4 bases, with 7 bases between them. Germline CDR1 and CDR2: MGHRA and YSYEKL. The CDR3 loop spans 14 amino acids. The CDR3 loop is CASSQDPGNQPQHF. The CDR3 DNA reads as TGCGCCAGCAGCCAAGATCCAGGGAATCAGCCCCAGCATTTT.

The chain is built from TRBV2 and TRBJ2-3; the match to TRBD2 covers 10 bases. V gave up 5 bases and J gave up 3 bases; unmatched junction bases: 5. The CDR3 spans 15 residues. Per germline, CDR1 SNHLY and CDR2 FYNNEI. CDR3 sequence (DNA): TGTGCCAGCAGTAGACTAGCGGGTGGGACAGATACGCAGTATTTT. This encodes CASSRLAGGTDTQYF.